A selection of T cell receptor beta chains follows, all from one sample in a study of T-cell memory formation after mild COVID-19. MiXCR, applied by TCRdb to the 5' RACE reads, yields one record per CDR3 protein. The sample records around 530,000 distinct CDR3 sequences, about 22% being singletons. Specimen: PBMCs or a T cell subset sorted from them (not recorded which). Source of these receptors: an adult woman who had mild COVID-19 (a few samples of this study predate the infection). Cell type and time point are not known. CDR3s include the opening cysteine and the closing phenylalanine or tryptophan. D genes are given only for firm matches. Some rows have no size entry. The others give once, few or many, or a class for an expanded clone.

clone size,D gene,V gene,J gene,CDR3 protein,CDR3 DNA
few,NA,TRBV27,TRBJ1-6,CASTPGVSYNSPLHF,TGTGCCAGCACTCCAGGGGTGTCCTATAATTCACCCCTCCACTTT
NA,NA,TRBV4-1,TRBJ1-1,CASSSRVFEVNTEAFF,TGCGCCAGCAGCTCGAGAGTTTTCGAAGTGAACACTGAAGCTTTCTTT
NA,NA,TRBV20-1,TRBJ2-1,CSARGQYEQFF,TGCAGTGCGCGGGGCCAGTATGAGCAGTTCTTC
few,TRBD2,TRBV6-2/TRBV6-3,TRBJ2-2,CASSRGVAGATGELFF,TGTGCCAGCAGCCGGGGGGTAGCGGGAGCGACCGGGGAGCTGTTTTTT
NA,NA,TRBV3-1,TRBJ2-3,CASSQVGGGASTDTQYF,TGTGCCAGCAGCCAAGTCGGGGGCGGAGCCAGCACAGATACGCAGTATTTT
few,NA,TRBV5-1,TRBJ2-1,CASSSYSGSNEQFF,TGCGCCAGCAGCTCATATTCAGGGAGCAATGAGCAGTTCTTC
NA,TRBD1,TRBV4-1,TRBJ1-1,CASSRGQTNTEAFF,TGCGCCAGCAGTAGGGGACAGACCAACACTGAAGCTTTCTTT
NA,TRBD1,TRBV4-1,TRBJ1-1,CASSQPDRLTTEAFF,TGCGCCAGCAGCCAACCGGACAGGCTTACCACTGAAGCTTTCTTT
few,NA,TRBV7-3,TRBJ2-2,CASSLKETNTGELFF,TGTGCCAGCAGCTTAAAGGAGACGAACACCGGGGAGCTGTTTTTT
few,TRBD1,TRBV6-2/TRBV6-3,TRBJ2-7,CASSYRTGSLFLEQYF,TGTGCCAGCAGTTACCGGACAGGGAGCCTTTTCCTTGAGCAGTACTTC
few,NA,TRBV5-5,TRBJ2-4,CASSLGEQLKNIQYF,TGTGCCAGCAGCTTGGGGGAGCAACTCAAAAACATTCAGTACTTC
NA,TRBD1,TRBV20-1,TRBJ2-2,CSALDRGSTGELFF,TGCAGTGCTTTGGACAGGGGAAGCACCGGGGAGCTGTTTTTT
NA,TRBD2,TRBV30,TRBJ2-1,CACLAGGKYNEQFF,TGTGCCTGTCTAGCGGGAGGAAAATACAATGAGCAGTTCTTC
NA,NA,TRBV25-1,TRBJ2-1,CASSELDPYNEQFF,TGTGCCAGCAGTGAATTGGACCCGTACAATGAGCAGTTCTTC
NA,TRBD1,TRBV20-1,TRBJ2-4,CSAGQGAGRNIQYF,TGCAGTGCTGGACAGGGGGCTGGGAGAAACATTCAGTACTTC
NA,NA,TRBV21-1,TRBJ2-3,CASSKVRPRGGVFDDTQYF,TGTGCCAGCAGCAAGGTGAGGCCAAGAGGTGGCGTCTTTGATGATACGCAGTATTTT
NA,NA,TRBV19,TRBJ1-4,CASSIQRNEKLFF,TGTGCCAGTAGTATTCAGAGAAATGAAAAACTGTTTTTT
NA,NA,TRBV15,TRBJ2-5,CATSRVPGYQETQYF,TGTGCCACCAGCAGAGTACCCGGGTACCAAGAGACCCAGTACTTC
few,NA,TRBV29-1,TRBJ2-3,CSVAIQLTDTQYF,TGCAGCGTTGCTATCCAACTCACAGATACGCAGTATTTT
NA,TRBD1,TRBV4-3,TRBJ1-6,CASSQASPGQGNSPLHF,TGCGCCAGCAGCCAAGCCTCCCCGGGACAGGGGAATTCACCCCTCCACTTT
NA,TRBD1,TRBV7-6,TRBJ1-1,CASSLGTGWGEAFF,TGTGCCAGCAGCTTAGGGACAGGGTGGGGTGAAGCTTTCTTT
NA,TRBD2,TRBV7-6,TRBJ2-7,CASSLEAGVSSEQYF,TGTGCCAGCAGCTTAGAAGCGGGGGTGTCCTCCGAGCAGTACTTC
few,TRBD1,TRBV12-3/TRBV12-4,TRBJ1-5,CASSLTGDNQPQHF,TGTGCCAGCAGCCTGACAGGGGACAATCAGCCCCAGCATTTT
NA,TRBD2,TRBV11-2,TRBJ2-7,CASSLRWGLPYEQYF,TGTGCCAGCAGCTTAAGGTGGGGACTACCCTACGAGCAGTACTTC
NA,TRBD1,TRBV6-5,TRBJ2-3,CASSYSTQGGNIRTDTQYF,TGTGCCAGCAGTTACTCGACACAGGGGGGCAATATCCGCACAGATACGCAGTATTTT
NA,TRBD1,TRBV5-1,TRBJ1-3,CASRHRGSHPSSGNTIYF,TGCGCCAGCAGGCACAGGGGATCCCACCCATCCTCTGGAAACACCATATATTTT
NA,TRBD1,TRBV14,TRBJ2-7,CASSQGTGVGSEQYF,TGTGCCAGCAGCCAAGGGACAGGGGTAGGCTCCGAGCAGTACTTC
NA,NA,TRBV30,TRBJ2-4,CAWSKVSGLAKNIQYF,TGTGCCTGGAGTAAGGTCAGCGGCCTAGCCAAAAACATTCAGTACTTC
NA,NA,TRBV4-1,TRBJ2-7,CASSHDRRYEQYF,TGCGCCAGCAGCCATGACAGGAGGTACGAGCAGTACTTC
few,TRBD1,TRBV5-1,TRBJ2-1,CASSTGTGLDEQFF,TGCGCCAGCAGCACCGGGACAGGGTTGGATGAGCAGTTCTTC
NA,NA,TRBV12-3/TRBV12-4,TRBJ1-4,CASSPPGQSNEKLFF,TGTGCCAGCAGCCCCCCAGGACAGTCTAATGAAAAACTGTTTTTT
NA,NA,TRBV5-1,TRBJ1-2,CASSLAGERKDGYTF,TGCGCCAGCAGCTTGGCCGGGGAAAGGAAGGATGGCTACACCTTC
NA,NA,TRBV5-1,TRBJ2-2,CASSMGTINTGELFF,TGCGCCAGCAGTATGGGGACCATCAACACCGGGGAGCTGTTTTTT
few,NA,TRBV2,TRBJ2-2,CASSPEGGNTGELFF,TGTGCCAGCAGCCCAGAGGGGGGAAACACCGGGGAGCTGTTTTTT
few,NA,TRBV20-1,TRBJ1-5,CSASGQWGTNQPQHF,TGCAGTGCTAGTGGACAGTGGGGGACTAATCAGCCCCAGCATTTT
NA,TRBD2,TRBV12-3/TRBV12-4,TRBJ2-3,CASSLAVAGASDAQYF,TGTGCCAGCAGTTTAGCGGTAGCGGGGGCGTCCGATGCGCAGTATTTT
NA,NA,TRBV7-2,TRBJ2-2,CASSFRGGSLELFF,TGTGCCAGCAGCTTCAGGGGAGGGTCCTTGGAGCTGTTTTTT
few,TRBD2,TRBV5-1,TRBJ2-2,CATGAPGLPTGELFF,TGCGCCACCGGAGCACCGGGACTACCGACCGGGGAGCTGTTTTTT
NA,NA,TRBV6-5,TRBJ2-2,CASSYSGTPSSTGELFF,TGTGCCAGCAGTTACTCAGGGACACCGTCGAGCACCGGGGAGCTGTTTTTT
few,NA,TRBV15,TRBJ1-6,CATSLTGTRSSYNSPLHF,TGTGCCACCAGCCTTACGGGGACTCGGAGCTCCTATAATTCACCCCTCCACTTT
NA,TRBD2,TRBV3-1,TRBJ2-3,CASSLELLAGVSF,TGTGCCAGCAGCCTAGAATTACTAGCGGGGGTCAGTTTT
many,TRBD1,TRBV5-5,TRBJ2-3,CASSGQAGDTQYF,TGTGCCAGCAGCGGACAGGCGGGAGATACGCAGTATTTT
NA,NA,TRBV21-1,TRBJ2-1,CASRSYKSSYNEQFF,TGTGCCAGCAGGTCGTACAAGAGCTCCTACAATGAGCAGTTCTTC
NA,TRBD2,TRBV3-1,TRBJ2-7,CASSQVRLAGAYEQYF,TGTGCCAGCAGCCAAGTTAGACTAGCGGGAGCCTACGAGCAGTACTTC
NA,TRBD2,TRBV12-3/TRBV12-4,TRBJ2-7,CASSLGRVSNEQYF,TGTGCCAGCAGCTTGGGGAGGGTATCCAACGAGCAGTACTTC
NA,NA,TRBV12-3/TRBV12-4,TRBJ2-2,CASFPGGNTGELFF,TGTGCCAGCTTTCCCGGGGGGAACACCGGGGAGCTGTTTTTT
NA,NA,TRBV7-2,TRBJ2-7,CASSPYGLTSYEQYF,TGTGCCAGCAGCCCCTACGGACTGACATCCTACGAGCAGTACTTC
NA,NA,TRBV7-2,TRBJ2-3,CASSSHPTDTQYF,TGTGCCAGCAGCTCTCATCCCACAGATACGCAGTATTTT
NA,NA,TRBV10-3,TRBJ2-3,CAIAPGATDTQYF,TGTGCCATCGCCCCAGGGGCTACAGATACGCAGTATTTT
few,NA,TRBV18,TRBJ1-1,CASSPLTTGNTEAFF,TGTGCCAGCTCACCACTCACAACAGGGAACACTGAAGCTTTCTTT
NA,TRBD1,TRBV5-1,TRBJ1-1,CASSLGQGSVAFF,TGCGCCAGCAGCTTAGGACAGGGATCGGTAGCTTTCTTT
NA,NA,TRBV12-3/TRBV12-4,TRBJ1-5,CASSSSDFNQPQHF,TGTGCCAGCAGTTCGTCAGATTTTAATCAGCCCCAGCATTTT
NA,TRBD2,TRBV5-4,TRBJ2-7,CASSLELAGATYEQYF,TGTGCCAGCAGCTTGGAACTAGCGGGAGCTACCTACGAGCAGTACTTC
NA,NA,TRBV9,TRBJ1-1,CASSPRWGWTEAFF,TGTGCCAGCAGCCCAAGATGGGGCTGGACTGAAGCTTTCTTT
NA,TRBD2,TRBV7-7,TRBJ2-5,CASSLAGLAGRETQYF,TGTGCTAGCAGCTTAGCGGGACTAGCGGGTCGGGAGACCCAGTACTTC
few,NA,TRBV5-1,TRBJ2-7,CASSLARKTVSYEQYF,TGCGCCAGCAGCTTGGCGAGGAAGACGGTATCCTACGAGCAGTACTTC
NA,TRBD2,TRBV2,TRBJ2-5,CASSPSGRQETQYF,TGTGCCAGCAGTCCAAGCGGGAGACAAGAGACCCAGTACTTC